Following are 23 T cell receptor beta chains from one sample sequenced in a study of blood T cells in healthy people across ages. Together with a sample-barcoded 5' primer, a J-beta primer mix was included in a second PCR lasting roughly 6 to 12 cycles. TCRdb re-analysed the 5' RACE reads in MiXCR, keeping a single row per CDR3 protein. This table has about 560,000 distinct CDR3 sequences, about 25% appearing once. These data were likewise used in another study, on T cells of mothers and their children.

Material for sequencing was blood. These receptor sequences come from a boy aged 2-9 years in good health.

This clonotype was seen a few times. The J gene is TRBJ2-2, the V gene TRBV24-1; 7 bases agree with TRBD1. CDR1 and CDR2 (germline): KGHDR, SFDVKD. V lost 4 bases to trimming and J lost 3 bases; unmatched junction nucleotides: 10. This CDR3 spans 17 amino acids. The CDR3 loop is CATSEGWWQGDTGELFF. Written as DNA, the CDR3 is TGTGCCACCAGTGAAGGGTGGTGGCAGGGGGACACCGGGGAGCTGTTTTTT.

The J gene is TRBJ2-5, the V gene TRBV7-3; D is perhaps TRBD1 or TRBD2 (5 bases each). Gene TRBJ2-7 matches the end of the DNA better, so the J call may be wrong. The CDR3 spans 15 residues. Germline CDR1 reads SGHTA; CDR2 reads FQGTGA. This CDR3 is CASSFQAKGPYEQYF. In DNA form, the CDR3 reads TGTGCCAGCAGCTTCCAGGCGAAGGGACCCTACGAGCAGTACTTC.

This clonotype has more than one count but fewer than ten. V usage is TRBV7-7 and J usage is TRBJ1-3; the D is unclear. V was shortened by 10 bases and J by 0 bases, with 10 bases between the two germline ends. Germline V lookup: CDR1 SSHAT, CDR2 FNYEAQ (reference sequence). This CDR3 has 13 residues. The CDR3, as DNA: TGTGCCACTGGTGAAAACTCTGGAAACACCATATATTTT. Residues: CATGENSGNTIYF.

The rearrangement uses TRBV12-3 or TRBV12-4 and TRBJ1-2; weak D call: TRBD1 (6 bases). Trimming took 10 bases from V and 4 from J, leaving 10 bases between them. The CDR3 length is 11 residues. The CDR3 is CAILGGYGYTF. The CDR3 DNA reads TGTGCCATTTTAGGGGGCTATGGCTACACCTTC.

The sample holds a few counts of this clonotype. V is TRBV6-4 and J is TRBJ2-5; D possibly corresponds to TRBD2 (6 bases). The J call may be wrong; the DNA end is better matched by TRBJ2-1. CDR3 length equals 11 residues. Per germline, CDR1 MRHNA and CDR2 SNTAGT. This CDR3 is CASRGWNEQFF. The CDR3 bases are TGTGCCAGCCGGGGGTGGAATGAGCAGTTCTTC.

The chain has TRBV29-1 and TRBJ2-5, with D unclear. Germline loops: CDR1 SQVTM, CDR2 ANQGSEA. Trimming shortened V by 4 bases and J by 5 bases, and 8 bases separated the two germline ends. This CDR3 has 11 residues. In DNA form, the CDR3 reads TGCAGCGTTGTTTGGGTTGAGACCCAGTACTTC. This encodes CSVVWVETQYF.

In DNA form, the CDR3 reads TGTGCCAGCAGCCCGGGATACGGCACTAATGAAAAACTGTTTTTT. Translating gives CASSPGYGTNEKLFF. The rearrangement joins TRBV12-3 or TRBV12-4 to TRBJ1-4; D call uncertain. The CDR3 extends over 15 amino acids. The ends were cut back, 6 bases at V and 2 bases at J, with 13 bases in the middle.

J is TRBJ1-6 and V is TRBV9; unclear D gene. Trimming cost V 0 bases and J 8 bases, with 9 bases left between them. The CDR3 is made up of 14 amino acids. Germline assignment: CDR1 SGDLS and CDR2 YYNGEE. As DNA, the CDR3 is TGTGCCAGCAGCGTAGGGGCAGAGGATTCACCCCTCCACTTT. Translated: CASSVGAEDSPLHF.

This rearrangement joins TRBV27 to TRBJ1-1; D is unclear. V lost 4 bases to trimming and J lost 2 bases, with 8 bases between them. The CDR3 sequence is 13 residues long. Looked up from germline, CDR1 is MNHEY and CDR2 is SMNVEV (reference sequence). The CDR3 coding sequence is TGTGCCAGCAGTTCATTGGGCAACACTGAAGCTTTCTTT. Amino acids: CASSSLGNTEAFF.

There are a few counts of this clonotype. The rearrangement joins TRBV7-6 to TRBJ1-4; 7 positions agree with TRBD1. The CDR3 spans 13 residues. Per the germline V gene, CDR1 is SGHVS and CDR2 is FNYEAQ. V shed 8 bases and J 5 bases; nucleotides not matched to a gene: 5. CDR3 in amino acids: CASRTGRNEKLFF. CDR3 in DNA: TGTGCCAGCCGGACAGGTAGAAATGAAAAACTGTTTTTT.

A remark on this clonotype: One junction end does not reproduce the germline sequence, and a read error may be involved. The V and J genes are TRBV7-7 and TRBJ2-7; the D gene could be TRBD1 or TRBD2 (5 bases each). Germline CDR1 and CDR2: SSHAT and FNYEAQ (reference sequence). The CDR3 loop spans 13 amino acids. The CDR3: CASSFRGAGEQYF. The DNA for the CDR3 is TGTGCTAGCAGCTTTCGAGGGGCGGGCGAGCAGTACTTC.

V is TRBV6-2 or TRBV6-3 and J is TRBJ2-5; TRBD1 is a possible D gene (6 bases). The CDR3 length is 13 residues. With 2 bases removed from V and 7 bases from J, the gap between germline ends came to 11 bases. Germline CDR1 MNHEY, CDR2 SVGEGT. CDR3 nucleotides: TGTGCCAGCAGTTACACACCACAGGGGACCCAGTACTTC. It encodes CASSYTPQGTQYF.

The V and J genes are TRBV4-3 and TRBJ1-1; D gene unclear. Germline V gene lookup returns CDR1 LGHNA and CDR2 YSLEER. Trimming removed 0 bases from V and 5 bases from J, with 13 bases in between. This CDR3 region has 15 residues. CDR3 nucleotides: TGCGCCAGCAGCCAAGATCGTGCAGGATGGACTGAAGCTTTCTTT. This gives the protein CASSQDRAGWTEAFF.

The chain joins TRBV20-1 to TRBJ2-5, with 10 bases that match TRBD2. The V segment lost 5 bases and the J segment 0 bases; nucleotides outside the gene matches: 12. Germline CDR1 is DFQATT and CDR2 is SNEGSKA (reference sequence). CDR3 length equals 17 residues. CDR3 sequence (DNA): TGCAGTGCTCACCCTCCTTCTAGCGGGGGAAACCAAGAGACCCAGTACTTC. Amino acids: CSAHPPSSGGNQETQYF.

In DNA form, the CDR3 reads TGTGCCAGCAGCTTAGCGCAAGGCAGCGGGCTTGGCTACACCTTC. Residues: CASSLAQGSGLGYTF. V gene TRBV7-2 combines with J gene TRBJ1-2; D remains ambiguous. CDR3 size: 15 residues. Germline V gives CDR1 SGHTA, CDR2 FQGNSA. Trimming left V 0 bases short and J 7 bases short, with 15 bases between.

This chain joins TRBV27 and TRBJ2-4; the D is unclear. This CDR3 is built from 14 residues. Trimming took off 6 bases at V and 1 base at J, with 10 bases between the two ends. Germline V gene sequence: CDR1 MNHEY, CDR2 SMNVEV (reference sequence). The CDR3, as DNA: TGTGCCAGCAGCGCCCGCTCGGCCAAAAACATTCAGTACTTC. Encoded protein: CASSARSAKNIQYF.

The V and J genes are TRBV29-1 and TRBJ2-7; maybe TRBD2 (5 bases). Trimming stripped 7 bases from V and 7 bases from J, with 20 bases between. CDR1 SQVTM and CDR2 ANQGSEA come from the germline V gene. The CDR3 extends over 13 amino acids. The CDR3 bases are TGCAGCGCTGAGGGCGCAAGAGCTGGAGAGCAGTACTTC. Protein: CSAEGARAGEQYF.

The genes are TRBV5-1 and TRBJ1-4; D uncertain. Germline V gene data show CDR1 as SGHRS and CDR2 as YFSETQ. This CDR3 is built from 14 residues. V lost 4 bases and J lost 13, with 20 bases in between. The CDR3 loop is CASSPRTESKGLFF. DNA for the CDR3: TGCGCCAGCAGCCCCCGGACGGAAAGTAAAGGACTGTTTTTT.

This clonotype appeared a few times. One end of the junction is discordant with germline, which a read error may explain. V gene TRBV20-1 combines with J gene TRBJ2-1; TRBD2 matches at 9 bases. This CDR3 comprises 12 residues. Germline CDR1 is DFQATT and CDR2 is SNEGSKA (reference sequence). CDR3 in amino acids: CSAPLRSGGPVF. CDR3 nucleotide sequence: TGCAGTGCCCCGCTCCGTAGCGGGGGCCCCGTCTTC.

This clonotype was picked up many times. This chain uses TRBV29-1 with TRBJ1-5, with D unclear. V lost 4 bases to trimming and J lost 2 bases, with 15 bases between them. The CDR3 sequence is 15 residues long. CDR1 is SQVTM and CDR2 is ANQGSEA in the germline V gene. The CDR3 DNA reads TGCAGCGTTGGGGATGGGCTGTTGGGCAATCAGCCCCAGCATTTT. It is translated as CSVGDGLLGNQPQHF.

This clonotype was counted only a few times. The chain combines TRBV9 with TRBJ2-3, with D perhaps matching TRBD2 (5 bases). The CDR3 runs 13 residues. Trimming removed 4 bases at V and 8 bases at J, with 14 bases between. CDR1 is SGDLS and CDR2 is YYNGEE in the germline V gene. The CDR3 DNA reads TGTGCCAGCAGCCTATCGGACTCCGGTACGCAGTATTTT. Residues: CASSLSDSGTQYF.

This clonotype has a handful of counts. The chain couples TRBV2 to TRBJ2-5; D is unclear. V shed 4 bases and J shed 5 bases, with 11 bases lying between them. Germline V gives CDR1 SNHLY, CDR2 FYNNEI. This CDR3 has 13 amino acids. The CDR3: CASSATSYETQYF. DNA for the CDR3: TGTGCCAGCAGTGCCACAAGCTATGAGACCCAGTACTTC.

The genes are TRBV12-3 or TRBV12-4 and TRBJ2-7, with D perhaps matching TRBD1 (6 bases). V was shortened by 3 bases and J by 2 bases, with 11 bases between the two germline ends. The CDR3 is 14 residues long. The CDR3 DNA sequence: TGTGCCAGCAGTTTCCAGGGGTTCACCTACGAGCAGTACTTC. Translated, it gives CASSFQGFTYEQYF.